This T cell receptor (beta chain) was identified during a study of cytomegalovirus exposure and HLA in healthy donors. The PCR had 60 Vbeta and 13 Jbeta primers. Profiling relied on immunoSEQ multiplex PCR, and the TCRdb table lists in-frame clones only, not all of them. This table holds 30,000 to 35,000 clones. Material: PBMCs. The clonotype originates from a woman aged 40 to 49 in good health and CMV-seropositive.

CDR3 in amino acids: CASSEVVSNYEQYF. Written as DNA, the CDR3 is TGCGCCAGCAGCGAAGTAGTGTCGAACTACGAGCAGTACTTC. This rearrangement joins TRBV5-1 to TRBJ2-7; no definite D call. This CDR3 contains 14 residues. The V end lost 4 bases, the J end lost 3 bases, and 14 bases lay between the germline ends. The germline gives CDR1 SGHRS, CDR2 YFSETQ.